This T cell receptor beta chain emerged from a study of blood T cell repertoires in COVID-19. At the level of the study: Samples came from the United States, Italy and Spain, spanning acute and convalescent COVID-19. PBMCs, B-cell-depleted T cells, or T cells provided the cDNA or gDNA that made up the material.

The ends were cut back, 6 bases at V and 1 base at J, with 16 bases in the middle. Germline loops: CDR1 KGHSH, CDR2 LQKENI. CDR3 size: 16 residues. It was during active infection that Seattle patients were enrolled and then longitudinally followed. Authors' analysis steps: Estimated nucleated cell counts came from reference gene primer amplification. Libraries were prepared by immunoSEQ multiplex PCR; TCRdb keeps only in-frame clonotypes and omits some of them. V and J calls plus clone size are reproduced from that table; the DNA served to infer D and trimming. The sample contains around 310,000 clones, 85% to 90% of which appear only once.

The sequenced material came from peripheral blood. The chain links TRBV18 to TRBJ1-3, with TRBD1 as a possible D gene (5 bases). The receptor's source is a woman in her forties with COVID-19, enrolled during active disease. CDR3 in DNA: TGTGCCAGCTCCCTACAGGCGACATTGTCTGGAAACACCATATATTTT. Encoded protein: CASSLQATLSGNTIYF. The full variable domain, completed using reference TRBV18 and TRBJ1-3, is NAGVMQNPRHLVRRRGQEARLRCSPMKGHSHVYWYRQLPEEGLKFMVYLQKENIIDESGMPKERFSAEFPKEGPSILRIQQVVRGDSAAYFCASSLQATLSGNTIYFGEGSWLTVV.